The TCR beta chain described here comes from a study of blood T cell repertoires in COVID-19. Study-wide context: Both acute and convalescent COVID-19 samples were obtained from the United States, Italy and Spain.

As originally analysed: How many nucleated cells were present was estimated from reference gene primer amplification. Measured with immunoSEQ multiplex PCR; TCRdb has only the in-frame clones, and not every one. The V and J calls and the clone size are those of that table, but D and trimming were determined from the DNA. The top ten hold roughly 6.9% of the sample, which has 150,000 to 200,000 clones, approximately 83% seen once. The CDR3 contains 17 residues. The germline V gene has CDR1 SGHAT and CDR2 FQNNGV. V lost 1 base to trimming and J lost 7 bases; unmatched junction nucleotides: 10. V and J are TRBV11-2 and TRBJ1-6; 7 bases match TRBD1. The TCR originated in a man aged 35 to 55 who had recovered from COVID-19. Sequenced material: PBMCs or T cells enriched from blood (not recorded which). The CDR3 region has the DNA TGTGCCAGCAGCTTAGGGAGGGGGCGCTATTTAAATTCACCCCTCCACTTT. It codes for CASSLGRGRYLNSPLHF.